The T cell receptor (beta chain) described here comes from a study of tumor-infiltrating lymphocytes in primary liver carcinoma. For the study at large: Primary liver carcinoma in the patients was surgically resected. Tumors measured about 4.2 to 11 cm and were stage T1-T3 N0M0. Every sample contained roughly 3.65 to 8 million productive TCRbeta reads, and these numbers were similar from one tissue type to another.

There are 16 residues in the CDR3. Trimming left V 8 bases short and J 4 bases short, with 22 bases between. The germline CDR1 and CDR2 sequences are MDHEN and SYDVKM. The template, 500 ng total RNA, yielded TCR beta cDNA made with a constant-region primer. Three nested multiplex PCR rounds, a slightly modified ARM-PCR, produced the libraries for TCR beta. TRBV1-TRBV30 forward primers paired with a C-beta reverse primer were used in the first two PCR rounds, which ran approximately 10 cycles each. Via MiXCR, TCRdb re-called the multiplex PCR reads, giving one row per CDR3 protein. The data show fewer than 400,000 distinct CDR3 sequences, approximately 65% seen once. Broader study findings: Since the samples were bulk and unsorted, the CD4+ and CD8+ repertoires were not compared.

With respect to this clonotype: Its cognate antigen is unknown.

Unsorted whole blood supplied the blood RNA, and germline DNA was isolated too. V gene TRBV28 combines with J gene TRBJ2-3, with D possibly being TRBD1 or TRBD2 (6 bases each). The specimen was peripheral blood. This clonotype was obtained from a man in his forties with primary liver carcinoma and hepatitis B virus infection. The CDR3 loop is CASFPPQGRRSDTQYF. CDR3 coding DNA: TGTGCCAGCTTTCCCCCGCAGGGGAGGAGATCAGATACGCAGTATTTT. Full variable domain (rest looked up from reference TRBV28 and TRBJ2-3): DVKVTQSSRYLVKRTGEKVFLECVQDMDHENMFWYRQDPGLGLRLIYFSYDVKMKEKGDIPEGYSVSREKKERFSLILESASTNQTSMYLCASFPPQGRRSDTQYFGPGTRLTVL.